What follows are 23 T cell receptor beta chains derived from one specimen sequenced in a study of T-cell memory formation after mild COVID-19. TCRdb passed the 5' RACE reads through MiXCR, listing each CDR3 protein once. The data show 250,000 to 300,000 distinct CDR3 sequences, 15% to 20% seen once. Sequencing was done on a sample of PBMCs or a T cell subset sorted from them (not recorded which). These TCRs come from a young man who had mild COVID-19 (a few samples of this study predate the infection). Cell type and time point are not known.

This clonotype was recorded a few times. V and J are TRBV5-8 and TRBJ1-6; D possibly corresponds to TRBD1 (5 bases). In germline, CDR1 is SGHTS, CDR2 YDEGEE. Trimming took 4 bases from V and 7 from J, leaving 18 bases between them. This CDR3 comprises 16 residues. In DNA, the CDR3 is TGTGCCAGCAGCGCCGCAACAGCAGGGTGGAATTCACCCCTCCACTTT. This encodes CASSAATAGWNSPLHF.

This chain joins TRBV9 and TRBJ2-3; TRBD2 agrees at 13 bases. There are 19 residues in the CDR3. The V gene's germline CDR1 is SGDLS and CDR2 YYNGEE. The trim removed 1 base at V and 2 bases at J, leaving 10 bases unmatched. CDR3 sequence reads: CASSVRGLAGVTVTDTQYF. CDR3 nucleotides: TGTGCCAGCAGCGTAAGAGGACTAGCGGGGGTTACCGTCACAGATACGCAGTATTTT. The full variable domain, its missing parts supplied by reference TRBV9 and TRBJ2-3, is DSGVTQTPKHLITATGQRVTLRCSPRSGDLSVYWYQQSLDQGLQFLIQYYNGEERAKGNILERFSAQQFPDLHSELNLSSLELGDSALYFCASSVRGLAGVTVTDTQYFGPGTRLTVL.

The chain combines TRBV29-1 with TRBJ1-1; D is unresolved. The germline V gene encodes CDR1 SQVTM and CDR2 ANQGSEA. The CDR3 is 13 amino acids. Trimming left V 2 bases short and J 1 base short, with 8 bases between. The DNA of the CDR3 is TGCAGCGTTGAATGGGTAGGGAACACTGAAGCTTTCTTT. Its protein is CSVEWVGNTEAFF. Together with reference TRBV29-1 and TRBJ1-1, the CDR3 gives the full variable domain: SAVISQKPSRDICQRGTSLTIQCQVDSQVTMMFWYRQQPGQSLTLIATANQGSEATYESGFVIDKFPISRPNLTFSTLTVSNMSPEDSSIYLCSVEWVGNTEAFFGQGTRLTVV.

This clonotype was counted between two and nine times. V and J are TRBV12-3 or TRBV12-4 and TRBJ2-7; maybe TRBD1 (5 bases). This CDR3 region has 14 residues. Deletions cut 1 base from V and 6 bases from J, with 13 bases between. The CDR3 is CASSLEQGWGEQYF. The CDR3 DNA reads as TGTGCCAGCAGTTTAGAGCAGGGTTGGGGCGAGCAGTACTTC.

This rearrangement joins TRBV4-1 to TRBJ1-1; D is unresolved. The CDR3 extends over 15 amino acids. Germline CDR1 is MGHRA and CDR2 is YSYEKL. V dropped 0 bases and J dropped 1 base, with 9 bases sitting between them. The CDR3 coding sequence is TGCGCCAGCAGCCAAGACCCGGGGAAGAACACTGAAGCTTTCTTT. Translating gives CASSQDPGKNTEAFF.

V usage is TRBV14 and J usage is TRBJ2-1; 8 nucleotides align to TRBD1. Germline CDR1 is SGHDN and CDR2 is FVKESK. The CDR3 is 14 residues long. The V gene end was trimmed by 2 bases and the J gene end by 8 bases; junction bases not matched to a gene: 5. CDR3 in amino acids: CASSQRTGTDEQFF. CDR3 in DNA: TGTGCCAGCAGCCAAAGGACAGGGACAGATGAGCAGTTCTTC.

The chain recombines TRBV28 with TRBJ1-5; 7 bases align to TRBD1. Germline CDR1 and CDR2: MDHEN and SYDVKM. The CDR3 runs to 15 residues. Unmatched junction bases numbered 11, after V lost 5 bases and J lost 7 bases. CDR3 in DNA: TGTGCCAGCAGTCCCACCGGGACAGATGGACAGCCCCAGCATTTT. It yields the protein CASSPTGTDGQPQHF.

The genes are TRBV20-1 and TRBJ2-5, with 7 bases matching TRBD1. The CDR3 sequence is 13 residues long. Germline lookup yields CDR1 DFQATT and CDR2 SNEGSKA (reference sequence). J lost 5 bases, V lost 5 bases, and 8 bases had no gene match. The CDR3: CSAHRGGVETQYF. CDR3 nucleotides: TGCAGTGCTCACAGGGGTGGCGTGGAGACCCAGTACTTC.

This clonotype was seen only once. The rearrangement links TRBV20-1 to TRBJ2-1, with TRBD2 as a possible D gene (5 bases). The CDR3 extends over 11 amino acids. Germline CDR1 and CDR2: DFQATT and SNEGSKA (reference sequence). Trimming removed 5 bases from V and 7 bases from J, with 9 bases in between. CDR3 sequence: CSAAGENEQFF. The CDR3 bases are TGCAGTGCTGCCGGGGAAAATGAGCAGTTCTTC.

This clonotype was seen only a few times. The gene calls are TRBV7-7 and TRBJ2-3; 9 nucleotides align to TRBD2. From germline, CDR1 is SSHAT and CDR2 FNYEAQ (reference sequence). V dropped 5 bases and J dropped 3; count of bases not matched to a gene: 12. This CDR3 region has 17 residues. This CDR3 is CASSPRTGTSKTDTQYF. The CDR3 DNA is TGTGCCAGCAGCCCCAGAACCGGGACTAGCAAGACAGATACGCAGTATTTT.

V is TRBV29-1 and J is TRBJ2-1, with D possibly being TRBD1 (6 bases). Germline V gene lookup returns CDR1 SQVTM and CDR2 ANQGSEA. V was clipped by 5 bases and J by 10 bases, with 12 bases between them. The CDR3 covers 11 residues. The CDR3 loop is CSVQQGSEQFF. The CDR3 DNA is TGCAGCGTTCAACAGGGTAGCGAGCAGTTCTTC.

Only a few counts were recorded for this clonotype. The chain is built from TRBV9 and TRBJ2-2, with D perhaps TRBD2 (5 bases). V shed 3 bases and J shed 6 bases, with 9 bases lying between them. Germline CDR1 is SGDLS and CDR2 is YYNGEE. CDR3 size: 13 residues. CDR3 sequence: CASSDGNPGELFF. CDR3 sequence (DNA): TGTGCCAGCAGCGACGGGAATCCCGGGGAGCTGTTTTTT.

This clonotype appeared a few times. This chain uses TRBV5-5 with TRBJ1-2, with D possibly TRBD1 on 6 matching bases. The germline gives CDR1 SGHKS, CDR2 YYEKEE (reference sequence). CDR3 size: 15 residues. The V end was cut by 0 bases, the J end by 3 bases, with 12 bases between. Here the CDR3 reads CASSLVPGADYGYTF. CDR3 sequence (DNA): TGTGCCAGCAGCTTGGTACCAGGGGCTGACTATGGCTACACCTTC.

This rearrangement joins TRBV7-9 to TRBJ1-3; 8 bases map to TRBD1. This CDR3 is built from 15 residues. V lost 6 bases to trimming and J lost 0 bases; unmatched junction nucleotides: 4. Germline CDR1 is SEHNR and CDR2 is FQNEAQ (reference sequence). This CDR3 reads CASRQGTGSGNTIYF. For the CDR3, the DNA is TGTGCCAGCAGGCAGGGGACAGGCTCTGGAAACACCATATATTTT.

The V call is TRBV20-1, the J call TRBJ2-1; 11 nucleotides align to TRBD2. J was trimmed by 7 bases and V by 3 bases; bases with no gene match: 5. CDR3 length: 14 amino acids. Per germline, CDR1 DFQATT and CDR2 SNEGSKA (reference sequence). The CDR3 here is CSASRLAGGNEQFF. CDR3 nucleotide sequence: TGCAGTGCTAGTAGGCTAGCGGGGGGAAATGAGCAGTTCTTC.

V usage is TRBV6-5 and J usage is TRBJ1-2; D gene uncertain. The CDR3 has 13 amino acids. V lost 0 bases, J lost 5 bases, and 7 bases lay in between. The germline V gene encodes CDR1 MNHEY and CDR2 SVGAGI. The CDR3 DNA follows: TGTGCCAGCAGTTACTCCAGGTTATATGGCTACACCTTC. Its protein is CASSYSRLYGYTF.

The V and J genes are TRBV28 and TRBJ2-5; either TRBD1 or TRBD2 may fit D (9 bases each). The CDR3 extends over 20 amino acids. The V end lost 10 bases, the J end lost 6 bases, and 39 bases lay between the germline ends. Per the germline V gene, CDR1 is MDHEN and CDR2 is SYDVKM. CDR3: CAISKTGTGYFQRGVQTQYF. Written as DNA, the CDR3 is TGTGCCATCTCGAAGACCGGGACAGGGTACTTCCAGCGGGGGGTACAGACCCAGTACTTC.

Turning to this clonotype: The junction and the germline gene differ at one end; a read error may be behind it. The genes are TRBV20-1 and TRBJ1-2, with unresolved D. CDR1 is DFQATT and CDR2 is SNEGSKA in the germline V gene (reference sequence). This CDR3 has 12 residues. CDR3 DNA: TGCAGTGCGGCAGCCAGCCTTTATGGCTTCACCTTC. The encoded protein is CSAAASLYGFTF.

The chain couples TRBV7-8 to TRBJ2-1; TRBD2 is a possible D gene (6 bases). Germline CDR1 and CDR2: SGHVS and FQNEAQ. Trimming removed 5 bases from V and 4 bases from J, with 15 bases in between. CDR3 length equals 15 residues. CDR3 amino acids: CASSIRDSLYNEQFF. The CDR3 nucleotides read TGTGCCAGCAGCATAAGGGACTCCTTATACAATGAGCAGTTCTTC. Based on the CDR3 plus reference TRBV7-8 and TRBJ2-1, the full variable domain is GAGVSQSPRYKVAKRGQDVALRCDPISGHVSLFWYQQALGQGPEFLTYFQNEAQLDKSGLPSDRFFAERPEGSVSTLKIQRTQQEDSAVYLCASSIRDSLYNEQFFGPGTRLTVL.

The J gene is TRBJ2-1, the V gene TRBV12-3 or TRBV12-4; D call uncertain. Trimming took 5 bases from V and 6 from J, leaving 11 bases between them. The CDR3 is made up of 13 amino acids. Here the CDR3 reads CASSLIRANEQFF. DNA for the CDR3: TGTGCCAGCAGTCTTATAAGGGCCAATGAGCAGTTCTTC.

This clonotype was detected a few times. The CDR3 reads CASSIDPGFNQPQHF. The CDR3 nucleotides read TGTGCCAGTAGTATAGATCCGGGGTTCAATCAGCCCCAGCATTTT. The V gene is TRBV19, the J gene TRBJ1-5; no clear D. In germline, CDR1 is LNHDA, CDR2 SQIVND (reference sequence). V lost 0 bases and J 3 bases, leaving 9 bases between the germline ends. The CDR3 contains 15 residues. The full variable domain, rest sourced from reference TRBV19 and TRBJ1-5, is DGGITQSPKYLFRKEGQNVTLSCEQNLNHDAMYWYRQDPGQGLRLIYYSQIVNDFQKGDIAEGYSVSREKKESFPLTVTSAQKNPTAFYLCASSIDPGFNQPQHFGDGTRLSIL.

The chain links TRBV5-4 to TRBJ2-6; D unclear. In germline, CDR1 is SGHNT, CDR2 YYREEE (reference sequence). This CDR3 is built from 15 residues. V lost 4 bases to trimming and J lost 1 base, with 9 bases between them. CDR3 coding DNA: TGTGCCAGCAGCGGAAGTATATCTGGGGCCAACGTCCTGACTTTC. Translated: CASSGSISGANVLTF.

This sequence joins TRBV5-1 and TRBJ2-1; D call uncertain. The CDR3 has 15 amino acids. CDR1 is SGHRS, CDR2 YFSETQ, per germline. V lost 3 bases and J lost 6, with 16 bases in between. The CDR3 spells CASSSDNYGLNEQFF. The CDR3 DNA follows: TGCGCCAGCAGCTCAGACAATTATGGGCTCAATGAGCAGTTCTTC.